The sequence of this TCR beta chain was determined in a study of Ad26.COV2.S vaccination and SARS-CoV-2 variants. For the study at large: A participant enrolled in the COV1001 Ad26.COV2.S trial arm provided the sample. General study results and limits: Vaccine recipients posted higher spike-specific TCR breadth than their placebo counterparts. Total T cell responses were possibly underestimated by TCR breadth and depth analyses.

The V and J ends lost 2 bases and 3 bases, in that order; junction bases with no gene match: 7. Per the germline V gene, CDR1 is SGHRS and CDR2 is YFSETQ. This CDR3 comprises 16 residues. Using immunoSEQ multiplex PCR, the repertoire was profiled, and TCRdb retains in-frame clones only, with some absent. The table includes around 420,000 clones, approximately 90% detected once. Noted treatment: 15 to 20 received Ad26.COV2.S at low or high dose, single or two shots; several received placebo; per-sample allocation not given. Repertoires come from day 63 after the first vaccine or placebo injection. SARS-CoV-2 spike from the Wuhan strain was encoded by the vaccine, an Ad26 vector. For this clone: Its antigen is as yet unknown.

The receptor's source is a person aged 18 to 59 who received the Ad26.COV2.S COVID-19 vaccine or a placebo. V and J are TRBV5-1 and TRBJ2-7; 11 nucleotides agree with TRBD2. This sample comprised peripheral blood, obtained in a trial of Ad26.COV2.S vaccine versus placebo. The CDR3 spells CASSFEQTSGGYEQYF. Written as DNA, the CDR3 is TGCGCCAGCAGCTTCGAGCAAACTAGCGGGGGCTACGAGCAGTACTTC.